Listed below are T cell receptor beta chains from one sample, sequenced in a study of cytomegalovirus exposure and HLA in healthy donors. Clones were read by immunoSEQ multiplex PCR, and TCRdb kept only the in-frame ones, dropping some. The table records tens of thousands of clones, 85% to 95% of them present only once. Sequencing input: PBMCs. All receptors come from a woman aged 18-29 years in good health and CMV-seropositive. Both conserved end residues are part of each CDR3. D genes are given only for firm matches. Size values are once, few and many counts, or a class for expanded clones, and some rows have none.

D: .; size: .; V: TRBV7-3; J: TRBJ1-1; CDR3: CASSRWGAGRDTEAFF; DNA: TGTGCCAGCAGCCGATGGGGAGCAGGGAGGGACACTGAAGCTTTCTTT
D: .; size: .; V: TRBV6-4; J: TRBJ2-1; CDR3: CASRKEAGAYNEQFF; DNA: TGTGCCAGCAGAAAGGAGGCGGGGGCGTACAATGAGCAGTTCTTC
D: TRBD2; size: .; V: TRBV6-1; J: TRBJ2-1; CDR3: CASSLLAGLNNEQFF; DNA: TGTGCCAGCAGCCTACTAGCGGGGCTAAACAATGAGCAGTTCTTC
D: TRBD1; size: .; V: TRBV14; J: TRBJ2-7; CDR3: CASSQNPTFGTGGEPNSYEQYF; DNA: TGTGCCAGCAGCCAAAACCCGACTTTTGGGACAGGGGGCGAACCGAACTCCTACGAGCAGTACTTC
D: TRBD1; size: .; V: TRBV6-6; J: TRBJ1-5; CDR3: CASSYSDRDQQPQHF; DNA: TGTGCCAGCAGTTACTCGGACAGGGATCAACAGCCCCAGCATTTT
D: .; size: .; V: TRBV27; J: TRBJ2-7; CDR3: CASSSLTSGSYEQYF; DNA: TGTGCCAGCAGTTCGTTGACCAGCGGGTCCTACGAGCAGTACTTC
D: TRBD2; size: .; V: TRBV28; J: TRBJ2-1; CDR3: CASNGGLGYNEQFF; DNA: TGTGCCAGCAACGGAGGACTAGGTTACAATGAGCAGTTCTTC
D: TRBD2; size: .; V: TRBV19; J: TRBJ2-6; CDR3: CASILTSGSFGANVLTF; DNA: TGTGCCAGTATATTGACTAGCGGGAGTTTTGGGGCCAACGTCCTGACTTTC
D: TRBD1; size: .; V: TRBV4-2; J: TRBJ2-7; CDR3: CASSPRTGFSYEQYF; DNA: TGTGCCAGCAGCCCCAGGACAGGGTTCTCCTACGAGCAGTACTTC
D: TRBD2; size: .; V: TRBV9; J: TRBJ2-1; CDR3: CASSDHTGLAGGLSSYNEQFF; DNA: TGTGCCAGCAGCGACCACACGGGACTAGCGGGGGGCCTCAGCTCCTACAATGAGCAGTTCTTC
D: .; size: once; V: TRBV4-1; J: TRBJ1-5; CDR3: CASSQDPGASQPQHF; DNA: TGCGCCAGCAGCCAGGATCCAGGGGCGAGCCAGCCCCAGCATTTT
D: .; size: .; V: TRBV5-6; J: TRBJ2-3; CDR3: CASSLGGVAQYF; DNA: TGTGCCAGCAGCTTAGGGGGGGTTGCGCAGTATTTT
D: TRBD2; size: .; V: TRBV28; J: TRBJ2-3; CDR3: CASSQGLAGADTQYF; DNA: TGTGCCAGCAGCCAGGGACTAGCGGGGGCAGATACGCAGTATTTT
D: TRBD2; size: .; V: TRBV4-3; J: TRBJ2-5; CDR3: CASSQDGSGVRETQYF; DNA: TGCGCCAGCAGCCAAGACGGTAGCGGGGTTCGTGAGACCCAGTACTTC
D: .; size: .; V: TRBV5-4; J: TRBJ2-3; CDR3: CASSSGLAGDTQYF; DNA: TGTGCCAGCAGCTCTGGCCTCGCGGGGGATACGCAGTATTTT
D: .; size: .; V: TRBV18; J: TRBJ2-2; CDR3: CASSPGSGRGTGELFF; DNA: TGTGCCAGCTCCCCCGGGTCCGGGAGAGGCACCGGGGAGCTGTTTTTT
D: TRBD2; size: medium-sized; V: TRBV6-4; J: TRBJ2-7; CDR3: CASSDSAGGYEQYF; DNA: TGTGCCAGCAGTGACTCTGCGGGAGGTTACGAGCAGTACTTC
D: .; size: .; V: TRBV4-3; J: TRBJ2-7; CDR3: CASSQDGGYEQYF; DNA: TGCGCCAGCAGCCAAGACGGAGGATACGAGCAGTACTTC
D: TRBD2; size: .; V: TRBV19; J: TRBJ2-6; CDR3: CATNPGGSLSGANVLTF; DNA: TGTGCAACAAACCCGGGAGGGTCTCTCTCTGGGGCCAACGTCCTGACTTTC
D: .; size: .; V: TRBV6-6; J: TRBJ2-7; CDR3: CASSYTRVGAEQYF; DNA: TGTGCCAGCAGTTACACGCGGGTTGGCGCCGAGCAGTACTTC
D: TRBD1; size: .; V: TRBV10-3; J: TRBJ2-1; CDR3: CAISEFQGEQFF; DNA: TGTGCCATCAGTGAATTTCAGGGGGAACAGTTCTTC
D: TRBD2; size: .; V: TRBV11-2; J: TRBJ2-5; CDR3: CASSLDPSGDQETQYF; DNA: TGTGCCAGCAGCTTAGACCCTAGCGGTGACCAAGAGACCCAGTACTTC
D: TRBD2; size: .; V: TRBV29-1; J: TRBJ2-3; CDR3: CSVRGGVLNTQYF; DNA: TGCAGCGTGCGGGGGGGGGTCTTAAATACGCAGTATTTT
D: TRBD2; size: .; V: TRBV19; J: TRBJ2-4; CDR3: CASRLGGGSNIQYF; DNA: TGTGCCAGTCGCCTTGGCGGGGGGTCCAACATTCAGTACTTC
D: .; size: .; V: TRBV28; J: TRBJ1-1; CDR3: CASSPTGLNTEAFF; DNA: TGTGCCAGCAGTCCAACAGGGTTGAACACTGAAGCTTTCTTT
D: .; size: .; V: TRBV28; J: TRBJ1-2; CDR3: CASSLGASNYGYTF; DNA: TGTGCCAGCAGCCTAGGTGCGAGTAACTATGGCTACACCTTC
D: TRBD1; size: once; V: TRBV29-1; J: TRBJ1-4; CDR3: CSVAPTGANEKLFF; DNA: TGCAGCGTTGCCCCGACAGGGGCTAATGAAAAACTGTTTTTT
D: .; size: .; V: TRBV19; J: TRBJ1-2; CDR3: CASSIRSGLLGRANYGYTF; DNA: TGTGCCAGTAGTATTCGATCTGGGCTGCTGGGCAGGGCTAACTATGGCTACACCTTC
D: .; size: .; V: TRBV19; J: TRBJ1-4; CDR3: CASNQGLGEKLFF; DNA: TGTGCCAGTAATCAGGGTTTGGGAGAAAAACTGTTTTTT
D: TRBD1; size: few; V: TRBV5-1; J: TRBJ2-7; CDR3: CASSLEGQGGDEQYF; DNA: TGCGCCAGCAGCTTGGAGGGACAGGGTGGGGACGAGCAGTACTTC
D: TRBD1; size: .; V: TRBV7-3; J: TRBJ1-1; CDR3: CASSLYDRGLAMNTEAFF; DNA: TGTGCCAGCAGCTTATACGACAGGGGGCTGGCGATGAACACTGAAGCTTTCTTT
D: TRBD1; size: .; V: TRBV27; J: TRBJ1-5; CDR3: CASSLGQGNQPQHF; DNA: TGTGCCAGCAGTCTCGGACAGGGCAATCAGCCCCAGCATTTT
D: .; size: .; V: TRBV13; J: TRBJ2-3; CDR3: CASSTGQGADTQYF; DNA: TGTGCCAGCAGCACAGGTCAAGGGGCAGATACGCAGTATTTT
D: TRBD1; size: .; V: TRBV4-1; J: TRBJ2-5; CDR3: CASSQVQGEMETQYF; DNA: TGCGCCAGCAGCCAAGTTCAGGGGGAGATGGAGACCCAGTACTTC
D: .; size: .; V: TRBV9; J: TRBJ1-1; CDR3: CASSPDLWGEAFF; DNA: TGTGCCAGCAGCCCCGACTTGTGGGGGGAGGCTTTCTTT
D: .; size: .; V: TRBV28; J: TRBJ1-2; CDR3: CASSLMASYGYTF; DNA: TGTGCCAGCAGTTTGATGGCCAGCTATGGCTACACCTTC
D: TRBD1; size: .; V: TRBV19; J: TRBJ1-2; CDR3: CASRTGDAGGYGYTF; DNA: TGTGCCAGTAGGACAGGGGACGCGGGTGGCTATGGCTACACCTTC
D: .; size: .; V: TRBV6-6; J: TRBJ1-2; CDR3: CASIDRGSVNYGYTF; DNA: TGTGCCAGCATCGATAGGGGGTCCGTTAACTATGGCTACACCTTC
D: .; size: .; V: TRBV7-2; J: TRBJ2-3; CDR3: CASNGLQGFTDTQYF; DNA: TGTGCCAGCAACGGATTACAGGGTTTCACAGATACGCAGTATTTT
D: .; size: .; V: TRBV28; J: TRBJ1-2; CDR3: CASSLGTAGRFHGYTF; DNA: TGTGCCAGCAGTTTGGGCACGGCGGGGAGGTTCCATGGCTACACCTTC
D: .; size: once; V: TRBV27; J: TRBJ2-5; CDR3: CASSSPTDSKETQYF; DNA: TGTGCCAGCAGTTCTCCAACTGACAGTAAAGAGACCCAGTACTTC
D: TRBD2; size: .; V: TRBV28; J: TRBJ2-7; CDR3: CASRRTSGPYEQYF; DNA: TGTGCCAGCAGACGTACTAGCGGGCCTTACGAGCAGTACTTC
D: .; size: .; V: TRBV27; J: TRBJ2-1; CDR3: CASSGFNEQFF; DNA: TGTGCCAGCTCCGGGTTCAATGAGCAGTTCTTC
D: TRBD1; size: .; V: TRBV7-9; J: TRBJ1-5; CDR3: CASSLARQGSNQPQHF; DNA: TGTGCCAGCAGCTTAGCCCGACAGGGTAGCAATCAGCCCCAGCATTTT
D: TRBD1; size: .; V: TRBV29-1; J: TRBJ2-2; CDR3: CSVTLRDRGAGELFF; DNA: TGCAGCGTGACGCTCCGGGACAGGGGGGCCGGGGAGCTGTTTTTT
D: .; size: .; V: TRBV5-1; J: TRBJ1-2; CDR3: CASSLVIDGGAGGSYTF; DNA: TGCGCCAGCAGCTTAGTGATTGACGGGGGCGCGGGAGGGAGCTACACCTTC
D: TRBD1; size: .; V: TRBV9; J: TRBJ1-2; CDR3: CASTRTGLYYGYTF; DNA: TGTGCCAGCACCCGGACAGGGCTTTACTATGGCTACACCTTC
D: .; size: .; V: TRBV6-6; J: TRBJ2-2; CDR3: CANSGVTGELFF; DNA: TGTGCCAATTCAGGGGTCACCGGGGAGCTGTTTTTT
D: .; size: .; V: TRBV28; J: TRBJ1-1; CDR3: CASTDSTEAFF; DNA: TGTGCCAGCACCGACAGCACTGAAGCTTTCTTT
D: .; size: .; V: TRBV29-1; J: TRBJ2-3; CDR3: CSVEASTDTQYF; DNA: TGCAGCGTTGAAGCGAGCACAGATACGCAGTATTTT
D: .; size: .; V: TRBV29-1; J: TRBJ1-2; CDR3: CSVAGVHYGYTF; DNA: TGCAGCGTTGCGGGGGTTCACTATGGCTACACCTTC
D: TRBD1; size: .; V: TRBV11-1; J: TRBJ2-2; CDR3: CASSSRQGPNNLNTGELFF; DNA: TGTGCCAGCAGCTCCCGACAGGGGCCAAACAACTTGAACACCGGGGAGCTGTTTTTT
D: TRBD1; size: once; V: TRBV9; J: TRBJ1-2; CDR3: CASSDRGSWGYTF; DNA: TGTGCCAGCAGCGACAGGGGATCATGGGGCTACACCTTC
D: .; size: .; V: TRBV5-8; J: TRBJ2-4; CDR3: CASSLAPSGNIQYF; DNA: TGTGCCAGCAGCTTGGCCCCGTCCGGAAACATTCAGTACTTC
D: .; size: .; V: TRBV7-2; J: TRBJ2-7; CDR3: CASSLEKTGEQYF; DNA: TGTGCCAGCAGCTTAGAAAAAACGGGCGAGCAGTACTTC
D: TRBD2; size: once; V: TRBV11-2; J: TRBJ2-1; CDR3: CASSVGLRGAYNEQFF; DNA: TGTGCCAGCAGTGTTGGTCTTCGGGGGGCCTACAATGAGCAGTTCTTC